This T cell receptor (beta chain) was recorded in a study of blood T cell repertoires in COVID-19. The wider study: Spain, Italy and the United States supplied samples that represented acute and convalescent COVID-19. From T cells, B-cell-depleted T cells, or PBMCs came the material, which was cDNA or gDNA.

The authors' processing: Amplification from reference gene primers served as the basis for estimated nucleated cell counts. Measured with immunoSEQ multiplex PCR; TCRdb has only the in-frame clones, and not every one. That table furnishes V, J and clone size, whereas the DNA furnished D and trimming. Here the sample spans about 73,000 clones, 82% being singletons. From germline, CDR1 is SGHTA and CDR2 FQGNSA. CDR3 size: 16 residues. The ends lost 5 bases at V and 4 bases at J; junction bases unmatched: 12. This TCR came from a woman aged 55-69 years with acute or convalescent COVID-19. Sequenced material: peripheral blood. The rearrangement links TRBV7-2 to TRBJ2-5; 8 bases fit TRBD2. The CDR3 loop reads CASSHLSGGVRETQYF. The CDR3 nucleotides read TGTGCCAGCAGCCACTTATCGGGGGGGGTTCGAGAGACCCAGTACTTC. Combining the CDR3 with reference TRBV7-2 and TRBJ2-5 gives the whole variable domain GAGVSQSPSNKVTEKGKDVELRCDPISGHTALYWYRQSLGQGLEFLIYFQGNSAPDKSGLPSDRFSAERTGGSVSTLTIQRTQQEDSAVYLCASSHLSGGVRETQYFGPGTRLLVL.